This T cell receptor beta chain was recovered during a study of T cell responses to AZD1222 COVID-19 vaccine. Study-wide results and limits: Of spike-specific TCRs, nearly half reportedly target regions left unmutated in variants. After the peak T cell response, and only then, were repertoires sampled. Only five to seven individuals given AZD1222 were seropositive at baseline. It should be noted that donors were predominantly white British and more often female, and clonal diversity was possibly underestimated.

Points on this clone: What it binds is not known.

Sequencing was performed with immunoSEQ multiplex PCR; in TCRdb, only in-frame clones are kept and a portion is missing. Of approximately 130,000 clones listed, approximately 90% are singletons. The specimen comprised peripheral blood, sampled on day 0 of AZD1222 vaccination. The receptor's source is an adult in good health.

The CDR3 DNA reads TGTGCCAGCAGCTTGGCCAGGGGTCCAAATGGCTACACCTTC. This encodes CASSLARGPNGYTF. The genes are TRBV7-2 and TRBJ1-2, with TRBD1 as a possible D gene (6 bases). From germline, CDR1 is SGHTA and CDR2 FQGNSA. The germline V and J ends were trimmed by 3 bases and 6 bases, with 14 bases remaining between them. The CDR3 contains 14 residues.